Below, 8 T cell receptor beta chains from the same sample are listed, as sequenced in a study of neurological immune-mediated disorders. Using its own MiXCR run on the 5' RACE reads, TCRdb lists one record per CDR3 protein. The sample holds tens of thousands of distinct CDR3 sequences, 3% to 4% seen once. Sequenced: PBMCs. The receptors stem from a man aged 35 to 55 with multiple sclerosis.

The genes are TRBV27 and TRBJ2-1, with 7 bases that match TRBD2. This CDR3 has 16 amino acids. The J segment lost 5 bases and the V segment lost 5 bases, leaving 12 bases of the junction unmatched. Germline loops: CDR1 MNHEY, CDR2 SMNVEV (reference sequence). CDR3 region: CASSPRGGEADNEQFF. Here the CDR3 DNA reads TGTGCCAGCAGTCCCCGGGGAGGGGAGGCGGACAATGAGCAGTTCTTC.

The CDR3 here is CASRDSGSKQFF. The CDR3 region has the DNA TGTGCCAGCAGAGACAGCGGGAGTAAGCAGTTCTTC. The chain carries TRBV3-1 and TRBJ2-1, with 8 bases aligning to TRBD2. V was pared by 6 bases and J by 11 bases, with 6 bases of the junction left unmatched. The CDR3 runs to 12 residues. Germline loops: CDR1 LGHDT, CDR2 YNNKEL (reference sequence).

This clonotype showed up many times. The rearrangement joins TRBV24-1 to TRBJ2-7; 11 nucleotides line up with TRBD1. There are 14 residues in the CDR3. Trimming took 4 bases from V and 6 from J; bases not matched to a gene: 4. Looked up from germline, CDR1 is KGHDR and CDR2 is SFDVKD. The CDR3 nucleotides are TGTGCCACCAGTGACGGGACAGGGGGTTTCGAGCAGTACTTC. This encodes CATSDGTGGFEQYF.

This clonotype was detected ten times or more. This chain joins TRBV7-2 and TRBJ1-2; tentative D call: TRBD1 (6 bases). V was trimmed by 11 bases and J by 2 bases, leaving 9 bases between them. CDR3 length: 11 amino acids. From germline, CDR1 is SGHTA and CDR2 FQGNSA. The CDR3 DNA reads as TGTGCCTCAGGGGAGAACTATGGCTACACCTTC. Translating it yields CASGENYGYTF.

This clonotype was detected many times. This chain uses TRBV12-3 or TRBV12-4 with TRBJ2-1; 7 positions match TRBD2. V lost 1 base and J lost 9; bases outside the gene matches: 3. The CDR3 extends over 13 amino acids. In DNA form, the CDR3 reads TGTGCCAGCAGTTTAGTTGGGAGGGGTGAGCAGTTCTTC. Protein sequence: CASSLVGRGEQFF.

This clonotype was observed many times. The chain uses TRBV20-1 and TRBJ2-5; 8 bases fit TRBD1. Germline lookup yields CDR1 DFQATT and CDR2 SNEGSKA (reference sequence). This CDR3 contains 15 residues. With 3 bases clipped from V and 5 bases from J, the junction kept 11 bases outside the gene matches. Here the CDR3 reads CSARYPGQEWETQYF. The CDR3, as DNA: TGCAGTGCTAGGTACCCGGGACAGGAGTGGGAGACCCAGTACTTC.

This clonotype was detected many times. This chain uses TRBV12-3 or TRBV12-4 with TRBJ1-2, with D maybe TRBD1 (6 bases). The CDR3 contains 13 residues. Trimming left V 2 bases short and J 4 bases short, with 8 bases between. The CDR3 DNA reads TGTGCCAGCAGTTTAAACAGGGTCTATGGCTACACCTTC. Protein product: CASSLNRVYGYTF.

The table lists this clonotype with a few counts. V and J are TRBV25-1 and TRBJ1-6; possible D gene TRBD1, 6 bases. The CDR3 covers 14 residues. Deletions cut 5 bases from V and 5 bases from J, with 10 bases between. CDR1 MGHDK and CDR2 SYGVNS come from the germline V gene. The CDR3 DNA sequence: TGTGCCAGCAGTCAGAACAGGGATAATTCACCCCTCCACTTT. As protein: CASSQNRDNSPLHF.